This T cell receptor (beta chain) was sequenced during a study of siplizumab effects on memory and regulatory T cells (dated by TCRdb to between 2018 and 2021). Turning to the overall study: The effect of the anti-CD2 antibody siplizumab on alloreactive T-cell subsets was examined in allogeneic mixed lymphocyte reactions constructed from human PBMCs.

The germline V end is reduced by 5 bases and the J end by 3 bases; junction bases left unmatched: 3. The CDR3, cysteine through phenylalanine, is 15 amino acids long. Just the 45-base CDR3 DNA is kept, in frame starting at base 1. In the germline V gene (reference sequence), CDR1 corresponds to MNHNY and CDR2 to SVGAGI. Library preparation used the immunoSEQ multiplex PCR assay. The deep sequencing platform assayed about 90,000 TCR templates per sample. Genomic DNA extracted from sorted T cells was used for TCRbeta CDR3 sequencing. Regarding the original processing steps: The R programming language was used for clonal analysis of TCRbeta CDR3 data. Unstimulated samples were compared with post-reaction CFSE-low samples to define alloreactive CD4+ and CD8+ clones. Alloreactive CD4+ clones were assigned to regulatory or non-regulatory origin by matching sequences to sorted unstimulated Treg and non-Treg repertoires. Held by TCRdb, this immuneACCESS table contains in-frame sequences only and omits some clones. Under half of the omission traces to an unresolved V gene where checked; the cause of the rest is unknown. The DNA gave D and trimming, while V, J and clone size come from that table. The sample yields about 120,000 clones; about 94% were counted once. The ten largest clones take up about 1.8% of the sample.

General study outcomes and caveats: Compared with memory T cells, unstimulated naive T cells appeared more diverse, and naive cells seemed to make a substantial contribution to the alloresponse. Among mappable alloreactive CD4+ clones, the Treg-derived fraction averaged around 63% with siplizumab versus approximately 27% in control reactions. The suppressive function of proliferating Tregs from siplizumab cultures was not functionally confirmed. Roughly 80-97% of proliferating CD4+ or CD8+ clones could not be assigned a naive or memory phenotype. Because sequences at frequencies below about 10^-5 were poorly captured, only a minor fraction of alloreactive clones could be mapped back to unstimulated subsets. The cumulative frequency of alloreactive sequences that could be traced back to unstimulated CD4+ memory T cells was significantly reduced by siplizumab.

Worth noting for this clone: Its antigen specificity is not known. Base qualities are not at hand, and no much larger clone is one base apart.

Sorted unstimulated T cells and proliferating T cells recovered from mixed lymphocyte reactions were subjected to TCRbeta CDR3 sequencing. Fresh whole blood from approximately 10 HLA-typed healthy donors was used to isolate PBMCs. To map where alloreactive clones came from, unstimulated CD4+ non-regulatory T cells were FACS-sorted. Rearrangement joined TRBV6-6 to TRBJ2-6; 8 nucleotides in the junction match TRBD1. Input material: non-Treg CD4+ T cells sorted from blood. Per the publication, the cell subset or site label means: FACS-sorted unstimulated CD4+ non-regulatory T cells. This TCR was sampled from a human donor in good health. For the CDR3, the sequence is CASSQGALGANVLTF. In nucleotide form, the sequence is TGTGCCAGCAGTCAGGGGGCGCTTGGGGCCAACGTCCTGACTTTC.